This TCR beta chain comes out of a study of blood T cell repertoires in COVID-19. On the study more broadly: T cells, B-cell-depleted T cells, or PBMCs supplied cDNA or gDNA.

The V end was cut by 0 bases, the J end by 2 bases, with 9 bases between. Germline-derived CDR1 and CDR2 are MNHNS and SASEGT. The CDR3 length is 15 residues. Participant-reported clinical history was the basis for cohort assignment. Methods used by the authors: Estimated nucleated cell counts came from reference gene primer amplification. TCRdb's table, derived via immunoSEQ multiplex PCR, lists solely in-frame clones and lacks some. The D gene and trimming were derived from the DNA, and the V and J assignments and clone size from that table. The data contain over 300,000 clones, approximately 90% of them singletons.

V gene TRBV6-1 combines with J gene TRBJ2-3; a possible D gene is TRBD2 (6 bases). The sample taken for sequencing was PBMCs or T cells enriched from blood (not recorded which). The receptor comes from a woman under 30 who had recovered from COVID-19. The DNA for the CDR3 is TGTGCCAGCAGTGAAGCGGAGGGTCTCACAGATACGCAGTATTTT. As protein: CASSEAEGLTDTQYF.